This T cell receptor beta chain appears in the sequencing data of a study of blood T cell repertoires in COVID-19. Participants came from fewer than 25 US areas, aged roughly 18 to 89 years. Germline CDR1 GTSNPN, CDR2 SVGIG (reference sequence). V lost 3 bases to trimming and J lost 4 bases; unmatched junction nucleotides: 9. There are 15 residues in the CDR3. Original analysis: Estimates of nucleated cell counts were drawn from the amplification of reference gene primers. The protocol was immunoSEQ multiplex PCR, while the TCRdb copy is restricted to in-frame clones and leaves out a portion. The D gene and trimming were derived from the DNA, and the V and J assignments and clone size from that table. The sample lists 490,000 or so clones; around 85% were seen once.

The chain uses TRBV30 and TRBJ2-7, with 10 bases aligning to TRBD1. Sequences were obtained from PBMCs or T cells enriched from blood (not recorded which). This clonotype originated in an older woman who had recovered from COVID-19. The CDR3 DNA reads TGTGCCTGGAGCATAGCCGGGACAGGGGTATACGAGCAGTACGTC. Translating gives CAWSIAGTGVYEQYV.